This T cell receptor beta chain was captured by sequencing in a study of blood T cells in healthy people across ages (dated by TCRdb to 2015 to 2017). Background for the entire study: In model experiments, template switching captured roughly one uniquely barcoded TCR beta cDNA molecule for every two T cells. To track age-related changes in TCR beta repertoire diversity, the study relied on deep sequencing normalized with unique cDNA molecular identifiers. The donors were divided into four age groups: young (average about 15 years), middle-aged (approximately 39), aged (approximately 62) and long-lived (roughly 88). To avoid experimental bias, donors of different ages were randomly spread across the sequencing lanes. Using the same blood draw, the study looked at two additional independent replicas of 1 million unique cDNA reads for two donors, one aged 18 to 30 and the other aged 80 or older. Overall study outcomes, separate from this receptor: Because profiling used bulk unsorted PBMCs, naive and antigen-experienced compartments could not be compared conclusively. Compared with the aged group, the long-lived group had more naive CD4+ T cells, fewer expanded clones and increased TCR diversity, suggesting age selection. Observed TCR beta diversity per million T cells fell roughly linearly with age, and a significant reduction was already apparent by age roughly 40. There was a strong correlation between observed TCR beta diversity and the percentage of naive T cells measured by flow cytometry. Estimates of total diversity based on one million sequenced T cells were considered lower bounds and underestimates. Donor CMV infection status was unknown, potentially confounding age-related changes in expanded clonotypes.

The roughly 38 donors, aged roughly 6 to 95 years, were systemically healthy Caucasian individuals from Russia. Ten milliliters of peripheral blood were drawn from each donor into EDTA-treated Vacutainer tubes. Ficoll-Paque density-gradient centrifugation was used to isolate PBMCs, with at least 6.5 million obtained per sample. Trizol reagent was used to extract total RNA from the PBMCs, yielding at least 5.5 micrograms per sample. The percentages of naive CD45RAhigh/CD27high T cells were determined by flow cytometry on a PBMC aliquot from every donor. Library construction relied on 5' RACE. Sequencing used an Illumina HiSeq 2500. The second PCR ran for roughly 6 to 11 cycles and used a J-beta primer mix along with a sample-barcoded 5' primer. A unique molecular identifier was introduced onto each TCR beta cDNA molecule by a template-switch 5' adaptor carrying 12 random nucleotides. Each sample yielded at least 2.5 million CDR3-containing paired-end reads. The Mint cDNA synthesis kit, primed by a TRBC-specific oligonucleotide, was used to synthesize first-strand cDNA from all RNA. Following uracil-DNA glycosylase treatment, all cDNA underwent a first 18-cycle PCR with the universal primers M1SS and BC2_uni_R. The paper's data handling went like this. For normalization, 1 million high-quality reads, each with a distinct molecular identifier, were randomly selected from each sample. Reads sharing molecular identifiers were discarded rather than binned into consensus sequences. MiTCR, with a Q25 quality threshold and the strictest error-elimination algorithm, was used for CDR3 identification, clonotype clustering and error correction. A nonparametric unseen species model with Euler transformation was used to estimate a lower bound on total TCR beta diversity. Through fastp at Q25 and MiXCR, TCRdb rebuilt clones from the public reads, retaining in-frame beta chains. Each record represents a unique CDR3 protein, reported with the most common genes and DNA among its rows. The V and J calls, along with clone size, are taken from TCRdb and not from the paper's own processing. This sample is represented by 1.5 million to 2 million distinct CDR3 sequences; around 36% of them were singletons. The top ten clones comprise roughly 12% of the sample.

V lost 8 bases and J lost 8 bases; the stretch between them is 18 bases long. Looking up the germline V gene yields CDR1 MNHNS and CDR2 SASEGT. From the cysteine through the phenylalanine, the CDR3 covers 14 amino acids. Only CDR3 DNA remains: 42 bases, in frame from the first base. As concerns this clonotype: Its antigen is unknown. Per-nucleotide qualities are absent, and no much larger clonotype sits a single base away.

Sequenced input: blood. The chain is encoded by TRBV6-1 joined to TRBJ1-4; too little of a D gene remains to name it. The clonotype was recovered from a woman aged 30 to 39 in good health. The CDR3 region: CASGNQESGEKLFF. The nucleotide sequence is TGTGCCAGCGGGAACCAGGAATCCGGAGAAAAACTGTTTTTT.